This TCR beta chain was sequenced during a study of regulatory T cells in long-lasting Graves disease. Building of the TCR beta libraries involved iRepertoire HTBI primers and Arm-PCR of CDR3 regions. TCRdb independently ran MiXCR on the multiplex PCR reads; one entry per CDR3 protein. The table lists a few hundred thousand distinct CDR3 sequences, about 23% of them singletons. J gave up 0 bases and V 8 bases, and 3 bases lay outside the gene matches. There are 14 residues in the CDR3. CDR1 and CDR2 from the germline V gene are MNHEY and SVGEGT. The count of this clonotype is one. Stated time point: persistent/refractory GD, antithyroid drugs over 5 years with positive TRAb. Extracted RNA from PBMCs served as the source of the TCR library.

The sequence was obtained from a woman aged 40 to 50 with Graves disease. The rearrangement uses TRBV6-2 or TRBV6-3 and TRBJ2-2; TRBD1 aligns across 7 bases. Sequencing was performed on peripheral blood mononuclear cells (PBMCs), taken when the disease was refractory, from a patient treated with antithyroid drugs. This chain's CDR3 is CASVQGANTGELFF. The CDR3 DNA reads as TGTGCCAGCGTCCAGGGGGCGAACACCGGGGAGCTGTTTTTT.